The 23 T cell receptor beta chains below were found in one sample sequenced in a study of blood T cell repertoires in COVID-19. The assay was immunoSEQ multiplex PCR, and TCRdb's table has in-frame clones only and misses some. This table has 150,000 or so clones, 70% to 80% appearing once. Sequencing was performed on peripheral blood. These receptors originate from a woman over 75 with active or convalescent COVID-19.

The V call is TRBV11-2, the J call TRBJ2-5, with 11 bases identical to TRBD2. V was pared by 5 bases and J by 5 bases, with 13 bases of the junction left unmatched. The CDR3 is 17 amino acids. Germline CDR1 is SGHAT and CDR2 is FQNNGV. The CDR3 DNA reads as TGTGCCAGCAGCCCCCGGCTAGCGGGGGGACGAGGGGAGACCCAGTACTTC. This sequence encodes CASSPRLAGGRGETQYF.

The chain couples TRBV2 to TRBJ2-3, with TRBD2 matching over 9 bases. The J segment lost 5 bases and the V segment lost 4 bases, leaving 7 bases of the junction unmatched. CDR1 SNHLY and CDR2 FYNNEI come from the germline V gene. This CDR3 is built from 15 residues. The CDR3 reads CASSAGGGAVDTQYF. The DNA for the CDR3 is TGTGCCAGCAGTGCTGGCGGGGGGGCGGTAGATACGCAGTATTTT.

The gene calls are TRBV18 and TRBJ1-1, with a tentative D call TRBD1 (5 bases). Germline values: CDR1 KGHSH, CDR2 LQKENI. V lost 3 bases and J 1 base, leaving 12 bases between the germline ends. The CDR3 sequence is 15 residues long. This chain's CDR3 is CASSPLEGQNTEAFF. As DNA, the CDR3 is TGTGCCAGCTCACCGTTGGAAGGACAGAACACTGAAGCTTTCTTT.

The CDR3 DNA is TGTGCCAGCACTCCACAGGGGGGGGATGAAAAACTGTTTTTT. Protein: CASTPQGGDEKLFF. The chain carries TRBV6-6 and TRBJ1-4; 8 nucleotides match TRBD1. The CDR3 consists of 14 residues. The germline CDR1 and CDR2 sequences are MNHNY and SVGAGI (reference sequence). The V segment lost 7 bases and the J segment 6 bases; nucleotides outside the gene matches: 7.

This chain links TRBV7-2 with TRBJ1-5; 10 nucleotides agree with TRBD1. This CDR3 spans 18 amino acids. The V gene end was trimmed by 1 base and the J gene end by 6 bases; junction bases not matched to a gene: 12. CDR1 and CDR2 from the germline V gene are SGHTA and FQGNSA. The CDR3 region is CASSLGPLGTGVIQPQHF. CDR3 sequence (DNA): TGTGCCAGCAGCTTAGGACCCCTCGGGACAGGGGTGATTCAGCCCCAGCATTTT.

The V call is TRBV10-2, the J call TRBJ1-2, with 8 bases identical to TRBD1. This CDR3 is built from 15 residues. V shed 7 bases and J 0 bases; nucleotides not matched to a gene: 7. In germline, CDR1 is WSHSY, CDR2 SAAADI. The CDR3 is CASKKDRAPNYGYTF. The CDR3 coding sequence is TGCGCCAGCAAGAAGGACAGGGCGCCTAACTATGGCTACACCTTC.

The V call is TRBV11-2, the J call TRBJ2-7; 10 nucleotides line up with TRBD1. This CDR3 has 15 amino acids. V trimming: 2 bases; J trimming: 2 bases; junction bases outside the gene matches: 3. CDR1 is SGHAT, CDR2 FQNNGV, per germline. CDR3 DNA sequence: TGTGCCAGCAGCTTATATGGACAGGGGGCCTACGAGCAGTACTTC. This encodes CASSLYGQGAYEQYF.

The chain joins TRBV5-6 to TRBJ2-3; a possible D gene is TRBD2 (6 bases). V lost 0 bases to trimming and J lost 2 bases, with 10 bases between them. CDR3 length: 15 residues. Germline V gene lookup returns CDR1 SGHDT and CDR2 YYEEEE. The DNA for the CDR3 is TGTGCCAGCAGCTTGGCGCGGACTAACACAGATACGCAGTATTTT. This gives the protein CASSLARTNTDTQYF.

Only one count was recorded for this clone. V gene TRBV7-3 combines with J gene TRBJ1-3, with 9 positions matching TRBD1. Germline CDR1 is SGHTA and CDR2 is FQGTGA. Unmatched junction bases numbered 2, after V lost 5 bases and J lost 0 bases. The length of the CDR3 is 15 residues. The CDR3 reads CASSADRGSGNTIYF. The CDR3, as DNA: TGTGCCAGCAGCGCGGACAGGGGCTCTGGAAACACCATATATTTT. Full variable domain (remainder filled in from reference TRBV7-3 and TRBJ1-3): GAGVSQTPSNKVTEKGKYVELRCDPISGHTALYWYRQSLGQGPEFLIYFQGTGAADDSGLPNDRFFAVRPEGSVSTLKIQRTERGDSAVYLCASSADRGSGNTIYFGEGSWLTVV.

The chain has TRBV18 and TRBJ2-3; TRBD1 matches at 11 bases. V shed 6 bases and J 8 bases; nucleotides not matched to a gene: 4. There are 13 residues in the CDR3. CDR1 and CDR2 (germline): KGHSH, LQKENI. The CDR3 spells CASSRGTGGTQYF. In DNA, the CDR3 is TGTGCCAGCTCCCGAGGGACAGGGGGTACGCAGTATTTT.

This chain links TRBV2 with TRBJ1-1; tentative D call: TRBD1 (6 bases). Germline V gene sequence: CDR1 SNHLY, CDR2 FYNNEI. CDR3 size: 14 residues. V dropped 6 bases and J dropped 8 bases, with 19 bases sitting between them. CDR3 residues: CASRKQGRSLEAFF. CDR3 coding DNA: TGTGCCAGCAGAAAACAGGGTCGGTCATTAGAAGCTTTCTTT.

The chain is built from TRBV28 and TRBJ1-1; possibly TRBD1 for D (6 bases). Trimming left V 6 bases short and J 0 bases short, with 17 bases between. The CDR3 has 16 amino acids. CDR1 and CDR2 (germline): MDHEN, SYDVKM. In DNA, the CDR3 is TGTGCCAGCAGACTGGGGGGGGCGCAGGTGAACACTGAAGCTTTCTTT. It specifies CASRLGGAQVNTEAFF. Full variable domain (remainder filled in from reference TRBV28 and TRBJ1-1): DVKVTQSSRYLVKRTGEKVFLECVQDMDHENMFWYRQDPGLGLRLIYFSYDVKMKEKGDIPEGYSVSREKKERFSLILESASTNQTSMYLCASRLGGAQVNTEAFFGQGTRLTVV.

V and J are TRBV28 and TRBJ1-4, with 8 bases fitting TRBD1. V shed 5 bases, J shed 7 bases, and the junction held 6 bases outside the gene matches. Looked up from germline, CDR1 is MDHEN and CDR2 is SYDVKM. This CDR3 has 14 residues. CDR3 DNA sequence: TGTGCCAGCAGTCTCCAGGGGGCGAGTGAAAAACTGTTTTTT. Amino acid sequence: CASSLQGASEKLFF.

This clone was seen only once. The DNA for the CDR3 is TGTGCCAGCAGTAGGGGGGGGAAGAACATTCAGTACTTC. This codes for CASSRGGKNIQYF. The chain has TRBV6-6 and TRBJ2-4; D is perhaps TRBD2 (7 bases). CDR3 size: 13 residues. From germline, CDR1 is MNHNY and CDR2 SVGAGI (reference sequence). V lost 5 bases to trimming and J lost 7 bases, with 12 bases between them.

The chain links TRBV9 to TRBJ1-6; D is unresolved. The germline CDR1 and CDR2 sequences are SGDLS and YYNGEE. This CDR3 has 14 amino acids. Trimming cost V 2 bases and J 11 bases, with 14 bases left between them. The CDR3 DNA follows: TGTGCCAGCAGCGTTGAGGGATCAGCGGCACCCCTCCACTTT. It is translated as CASSVEGSAAPLHF.

This clone was counted a few times. This sequence joins TRBV30 and TRBJ1-2, with no clear D. CDR3 length: 14 residues. From germline, CDR1 is GTSNPN and CDR2 SVGIG (reference sequence). V gave up 0 bases and J gave up 3 bases, with 11 bases separating them. As DNA, the CDR3 is TGTGCCTGGAGTGTGCGGGTAAGCCACTATGGCTACACCTTC. This gives the protein CAWSVRVSHYGYTF.

The chain employs TRBV4-2 and TRBJ2-3, with D hard to call. The CDR3 is made up of 13 amino acids. Germline CDR1 LGHNA, CDR2 YNFKEQ. V lost 4 bases and J 1 base, leaving 6 bases between the germline ends. The CDR3: CASSRLGTDTQYF. The DNA of the CDR3 is TGTGCCAGCAGCCGACTCGGCACAGATACGCAGTATTTT.

In this sample, this clone turned up once. The genes are TRBV12-3 or TRBV12-4 and TRBJ2-2; TRBD1 matches at 7 bases. The CDR3 covers 13 residues. J was trimmed by 6 bases and V by 2 bases; bases with no gene match: 0. The CDR3 region is CASSLTGAGELFF. In DNA, the CDR3 is TGTGCCAGCAGTTTAACAGGGGCCGGGGAGCTGTTTTTT.

This chain connects TRBV7-8 to TRBJ2-7, with 10 positions matching TRBD1. V was pared by 5 bases and J by 2 bases, with 3 bases of the junction left unmatched. Germline values: CDR1 SGHVS, CDR2 FQNEAQ. This CDR3 has 14 amino acids. CDR3 coding DNA: TGTGCCAGCAGCCGGACAGGGGGGACCTACGAGCAGTACTTC. It specifies CASSRTGGTYEQYF.

This clone has just one count. The rearrangement links TRBV6-6 to TRBJ2-1; the match to TRBD2 covers 10 bases. Trimming cost V 6 bases and J 11 bases; bases outside gene matches: 7. Looked up from germline, CDR1 is MNHNY and CDR2 is SVGAGI (reference sequence). This CDR3 spans 13 amino acids. The CDR3 nucleotides are TGTGCCAGCAGACCACTAGCGGGGTTGAAGCAGTTCTTC. Amino acids: CASRPLAGLKQFF.

V usage is TRBV18 and J usage is TRBJ2-7, with D perhaps matching TRBD1 (6 bases). The ends were cut back, 3 bases at V and 0 bases at J, with 12 bases in the middle. Germline-derived CDR1 and CDR2 are KGHSH and LQKENI. The CDR3 totals 15 residues. CDR3 DNA sequence: TGTGCCAGCTCACCGAACCGGGACAACTCCTACGAGCAGTACTTC. Residues: CASSPNRDNSYEQYF.

V is TRBV6-2 or TRBV6-3 and J is TRBJ1-5; 7 bases match TRBD1. Trimming removed 2 bases from V and 0 bases from J; junction bases left unmatched: 7. CDR3 length: 17 residues. Germline V gene sequence: CDR1 MNHEY, CDR2 SVGEGT. In DNA form, the CDR3 reads TGTGCCAGCAGTTACACCCCAGGGGGAAATAGCAATCAGCCCCAGCATTTT. Residues: CASSYTPGGNSNQPQHF.

This chain connects TRBV24-1 to TRBJ2-1; 7 nucleotides match TRBD1. CDR1 is KGHDR, CDR2 SFDVKD, per germline. The CDR3 covers 13 residues. Unmatched junction bases numbered 5, after V lost 7 bases and J lost 6 bases. CDR3 loop: CATSRDSLNEQFF. The CDR3 region has the DNA TGTGCCACCAGCAGGGACAGCCTCAATGAGCAGTTCTTC.